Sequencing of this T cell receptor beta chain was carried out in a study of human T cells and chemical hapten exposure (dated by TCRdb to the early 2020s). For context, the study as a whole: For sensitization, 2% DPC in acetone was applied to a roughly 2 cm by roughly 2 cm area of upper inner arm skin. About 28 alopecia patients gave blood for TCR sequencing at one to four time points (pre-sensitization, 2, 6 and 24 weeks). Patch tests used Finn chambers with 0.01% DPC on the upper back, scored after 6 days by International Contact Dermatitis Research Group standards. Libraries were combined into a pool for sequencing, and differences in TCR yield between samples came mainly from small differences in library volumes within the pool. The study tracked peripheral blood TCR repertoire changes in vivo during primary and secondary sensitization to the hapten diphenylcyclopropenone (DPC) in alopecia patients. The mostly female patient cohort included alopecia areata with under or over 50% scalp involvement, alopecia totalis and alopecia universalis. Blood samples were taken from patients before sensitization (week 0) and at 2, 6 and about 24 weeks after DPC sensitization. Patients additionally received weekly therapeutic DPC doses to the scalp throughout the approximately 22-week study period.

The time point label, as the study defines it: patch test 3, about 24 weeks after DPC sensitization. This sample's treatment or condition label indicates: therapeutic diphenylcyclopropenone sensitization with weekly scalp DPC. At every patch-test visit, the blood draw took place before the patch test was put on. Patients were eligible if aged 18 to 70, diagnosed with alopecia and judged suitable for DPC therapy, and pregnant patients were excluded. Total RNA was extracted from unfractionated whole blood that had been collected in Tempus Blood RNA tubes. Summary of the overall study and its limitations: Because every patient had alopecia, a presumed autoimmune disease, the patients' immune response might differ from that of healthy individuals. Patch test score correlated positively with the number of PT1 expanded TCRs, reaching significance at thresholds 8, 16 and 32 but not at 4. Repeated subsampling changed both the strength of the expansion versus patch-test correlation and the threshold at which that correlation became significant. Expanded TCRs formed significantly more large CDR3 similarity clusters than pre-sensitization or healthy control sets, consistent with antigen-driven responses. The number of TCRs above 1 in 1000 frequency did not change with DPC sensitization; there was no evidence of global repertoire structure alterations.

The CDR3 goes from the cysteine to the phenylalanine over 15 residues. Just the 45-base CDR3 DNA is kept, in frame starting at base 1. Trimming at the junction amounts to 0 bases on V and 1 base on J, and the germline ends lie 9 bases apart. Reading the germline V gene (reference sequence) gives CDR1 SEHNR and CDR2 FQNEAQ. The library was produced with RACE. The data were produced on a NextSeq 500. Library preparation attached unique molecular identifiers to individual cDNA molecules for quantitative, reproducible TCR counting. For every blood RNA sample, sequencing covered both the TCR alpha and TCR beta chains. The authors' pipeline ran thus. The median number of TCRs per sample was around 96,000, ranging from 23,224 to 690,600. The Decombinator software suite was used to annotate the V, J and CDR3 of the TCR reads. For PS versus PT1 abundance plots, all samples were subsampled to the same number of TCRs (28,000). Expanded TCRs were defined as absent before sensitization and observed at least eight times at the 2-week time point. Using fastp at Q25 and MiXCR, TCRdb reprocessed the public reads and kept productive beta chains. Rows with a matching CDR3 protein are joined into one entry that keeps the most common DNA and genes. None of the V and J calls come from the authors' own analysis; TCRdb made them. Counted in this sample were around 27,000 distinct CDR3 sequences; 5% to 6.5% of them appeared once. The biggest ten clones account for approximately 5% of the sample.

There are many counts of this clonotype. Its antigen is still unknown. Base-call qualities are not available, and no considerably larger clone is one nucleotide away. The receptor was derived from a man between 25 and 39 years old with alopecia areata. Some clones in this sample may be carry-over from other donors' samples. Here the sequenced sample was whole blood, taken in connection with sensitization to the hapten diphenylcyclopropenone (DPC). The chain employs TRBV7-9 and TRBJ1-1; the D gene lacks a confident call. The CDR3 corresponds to CASSLAEGRNTEAFF. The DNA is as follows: TGTGCCAGCAGCTTAGCAGAAGGGAGGAACACTGAAGCTTTCTTT.